Presented here are 16 T cell receptor beta chains from one specimen sequenced in a study of shared clonotypes between healthy human individuals. CD45RO negativity and positive selection for CCR7 defined naive CD8 cells, a population that excluded terminally differentiated effector memory CD45RA+ cells. The protocol was immunoSEQ multiplex PCR, while the TCRdb copy is restricted to in-frame clones and leaves out a portion. The table includes some 2.1 million clones, just under 95% detected once. Sequencing was carried out using naive CD8+ T cells sorted from blood. The receptor source for this set is a man between 18 and 29 years old in good health.

As regards this clone: The CDR3 end shows no conserved phenylalanine or tryptophan, and so a read error is likely. CDR3 bases: TGCGCCAGCAGTGAGTCACGGGGTCGCTATGGCTACACCCTC. Protein product: CASSESRGRYGYTL. V and J are TRBV10-2 and TRBJ1-2; D unclear. The germline V gene encodes CDR1 WSHSY and CDR2 SAAADI. Trimming removed 0 bases from V and 4 bases from J, with 9 bases in between. The CDR3 has 14 residues.

The gene calls are TRBV19 and TRBJ2-3; a possible D gene is TRBD1 (6 bases). Germline V gene data show CDR1 as LNHDA and CDR2 as SQIVND (reference sequence). The CDR3 extends over 15 amino acids. V was clipped by 5 bases and J by 4 bases, with 16 bases between them. DNA for the CDR3: TGTGCCAGTAGTCTCTGGTCAGGGGACGCAGATACGCAGTATTTT. Its translation: CASSLWSGDADTQYF.

The rearrangement links TRBV28 to TRBJ1-1, with D unresolved. Trimming stripped 1 base from V and 6 bases from J, with 9 bases between. The CDR3 has 13 amino acids. Germline assignment: CDR1 MDHEN and CDR2 SYDVKM. CDR3 nucleotide sequence: TGTGCCAGCAGTTTATTTTCCAGCCCTGAAGCTTTCTTT. Translated: CASSLFSSPEAFF. The variable domain in full, completed from reference TRBV28 and TRBJ1-1, reads DVKVTQSSRYLVKRTGEKVFLECVQDMDHENMFWYRQDPGLGLRLIYFSYDVKMKEKGDIPEGYSVSREKKERFSLILESASTNQTSMYLCASSLFSSPEAFFGQGTRLTVV.

The CDR3 DNA reads as TGCGCCAGATATGGGACTAGCGGGGGGTCGGATAAAGAGACCCAGTACTTC. Translated, it gives CARYGTSGGSDKETQYF. The chain couples TRBV5-1 to TRBJ2-5; TRBD2 matches at 15 bases. Germline V gene sequence: CDR1 SGHRS, CDR2 YFSETQ. V gave up 8 bases and J gave up 3 bases; unmatched junction bases: 11. This CDR3 is 17 amino acids long.

The V and J genes are TRBV10-3 and TRBJ2-2; 9 bases map to TRBD1. Germline CDR1 is ENHRY and CDR2 is SYGVKD. The V and J ends lost 9 bases and 3 bases, in that order; junction bases with no gene match: 5. The CDR3 has 14 residues. Written as DNA, the CDR3 is TGTGCCATTACCGACAGGGGGGACACCGGGGAGCTGTTTTTT. Protein sequence: CAITDRGDTGELFF.

This clone was observed once. The rearrangement uses TRBV13 and TRBJ2-7, with D hard to call. The CDR3 extends over 14 amino acids. V was pared by 2 bases and J by 1 base, with 9 bases between. Germline V gene lookup returns CDR1 PRHDT and CDR2 FYEKMQ (reference sequence). The CDR3 sequence is CASSLSIRSYEQYF. In nucleotides, the CDR3 is TGTGCCAGCAGCTTAAGTATTCGGTCCTACGAGCAGTACTTC.

A note on this clone: The sample carries other DNA sequences with the same CDR3. The chain links TRBV28 to TRBJ2-7, with D perhaps TRBD2 (6 bases). From germline, CDR1 is MDHEN and CDR2 SYDVKM. The V gene lost 3 bases and the J gene lost 5 bases, with 8 bases spanning the gap. The CDR3 has 12 residues. CDR3 protein: CASSLREDEQYF. Here the CDR3 DNA reads TGTGCCAGCAGTTTGAGGGAGGACGAGCAGTACTTC.

This clone came up once. The chain couples TRBV6-5 to TRBJ2-7; no reliable D call. The length of the CDR3 is 13 residues. Trimming took off 5 bases at V and 3 bases at J, with 11 bases between the two ends. Germline loops: CDR1 MNHEY, CDR2 SVGAGI. In DNA, the CDR3 is TGTGCCAGCAGTCACAGACAACACTACGAGCAGTACTTC. It specifies CASSHRQHYEQYF.

The chain carries TRBV6-4 and TRBJ2-7, with unresolved D. Trimming stripped 3 bases from V and 2 bases from J, with 14 bases between. Germline V lookup: CDR1 MRHNA, CDR2 SNTAGT. There are 15 residues in the CDR3. The CDR3 loop reads CASSENAGSTYEQYF. The DNA for the CDR3 is TGTGCCAGCAGTGAAAACGCAGGATCTACCTACGAGCAGTACTTC.

This clone occurred once. This rearrangement joins TRBV28 to TRBJ2-1; 9 bases match TRBD2. The CDR3 covers 15 residues. The V gene's germline CDR1 is MDHEN and CDR2 SYDVKM. Unmatched junction bases numbered 10, after V lost 3 bases and J lost 10 bases. The CDR3 coding sequence is TGTGCCAGCAGTTTCGGAATAGCGGGAGCCCTGGAGCAGTTCTTC. Translated: CASSFGIAGALEQFF. The full variable domain, with the rest looked up from reference TRBV28 and TRBJ2-1, is DVKVTQSSRYLVKRTGEKVFLECVQDMDHENMFWYRQDPGLGLRLIYFSYDVKMKEKGDIPEGYSVSREKKERFSLILESASTNQTSMYLCASSFGIAGALEQFFGPGTRLTVL.

V usage is TRBV6-5 and J usage is TRBJ1-1; D may be TRBD1 (5 bases). Germline values: CDR1 MNHEY, CDR2 SVGAGI. The CDR3 covers 16 residues. Trimming left V 1 base short and J 4 bases short, with 16 bases between. CDR3 loop: CASSYLLGEFSTEAFF. Here the CDR3 DNA reads TGTGCCAGCAGTTACTTACTAGGGGAATTTTCCACTGAAGCTTTCTTT.

This clone was observed a single time. This specimen includes other DNA sequences encoding the same CDR3. The rearrangement links TRBV13 to TRBJ2-5; D not resolved. There are 13 residues in the CDR3. Trimming removed 1 base from V and 0 bases from J, with 3 bases in between. Germline CDR1 and CDR2: PRHDT and FYEKMQ (reference sequence). The CDR3, as DNA: TGTGCCAGCAGCTTAGTTGACCAAGAGACCCAGTACTTC. Its translation: CASSLVDQETQYF.

This clone was recorded only once. The V gene is TRBV7-9, the J gene TRBJ2-7; 8 nucleotides align to TRBD1. This CDR3 has 14 residues. The V segment lost 6 bases and the J segment 2 bases; nucleotides outside the gene matches: 6. Germline CDR1 SEHNR, CDR2 FQNEAQ (reference sequence). The CDR3 region is CASRPGQGPYEQYF. CDR3 DNA sequence: TGTGCCAGCAGACCCGGACAGGGCCCCTACGAGCAGTACTTC.

Concerning this clone: The sample has other DNA sequences that encode this CDR3 too. CDR3 nucleotides: TGTGCCAGCAGCCCTAAGACAGATATGAACACTGAAGCTTTCTTT. Its protein product is CASSPKTDMNTEAFF. This rearrangement joins TRBV9 to TRBJ1-1; possibly TRBD1 for D (5 bases). The CDR3 is 15 amino acids. The V gene lost 4 bases and the J gene lost 0 bases, with 13 bases spanning the gap. Germline CDR1 and CDR2: SGDLS and YYNGEE.

V and J are TRBV6-1 and TRBJ2-1; 7 nucleotides align to TRBD2. The trim removed 4 bases at V and 8 bases at J, leaving 11 bases unmatched. The CDR3 loop spans 15 amino acids. Germline V gives CDR1 MNHNS, CDR2 SASEGT. In DNA, the CDR3 is TGTGCCAGCAGTGGGGGGGACTACCCTACAGATGAGCAGTTCTTC. Encoded protein: CASSGGDYPTDEQFF.

The CDR3 loop reads CASSPGLTGETQYF. In DNA, the CDR3 is TGTGCCAGCTCACCCGGACTAACGGGGGAGACCCAGTACTTC. The gene calls are TRBV18 and TRBJ2-5, with D perhaps TRBD2 (6 bases). CDR3 size: 14 residues. Trimming pared 3 bases from V and 5 bases from J, leaving 13 bases between. Germline V gene sequence: CDR1 KGHSH, CDR2 LQKENI.